This T cell receptor (beta chain) was identified during a study of T cells in women clearing cervical HPV infection. Study summary: Cases' blood sampling followed lesion detection by median approximately 150 days (90 to 200).

Clones were read by immunoSEQ multiplex PCR, and TCRdb kept only the in-frame ones, dropping some. With about 36,000 clones in the sample, the ten largest clones hold 1.5% to 2%. The junction had 4 bases not matched to a gene; V was cut back by 5 bases and J by 0 bases. Per germline, CDR1 SEHNR and CDR2 FQNEAQ (reference sequence). CDR3 size: 15 residues. In regard to this clone: From the germline J gene comes the end of the CDR3, since the read stops 3 residues before it.

This chain joins TRBV7-9 and TRBJ2-4; TRBD1 agrees at 7 bases. The sample taken for sequencing was blood buffy coat. This clonotype was obtained from a woman between 18 and 70 years old with a cervical HPV16 infection that either progressed to CIN3+ or cleared (not recorded which). The CDR3 here is CASSQQGKAKNIQYF. Partial CDR3 DNA: TGTGCCAGCAGCCAACAGGGGAAAGCCAAAAACATT.